Here is one TCR beta chain with its context. The antigen it recognizes is unknown. Base qualities are not recorded, but no much larger clone differs from it by a single base. Whole blood was collected in K2EDTA tubes by collaborating institutions according to the institutions' own protocols. For TCRbeta analysis, collaborators shipped samples as frozen whole blood, isolated PBMCs, or DNA extracted from either of those sample types. These data come from a study of blood T cell repertoires in COVID-19 (dated by TCRdb to about 2020). Regarding the complete study: Samples covering the acute and convalescent phases of COVID-19 were provided by collaborators in the United States, Italy and Spain. The sample metadata nearly always contained a de-identified subject ID, COVID-19 status, age in years and sex. The samples were drawn from two sources: the first 160 participants of the ongoing ImmuneRACE study, and fewer than 1,500 subjects contributed by 6 global collaborators. The prospective study material was composed of cDNA or gDNA derived from T cells, B-cell-depleted T cells, or PBMCs. Where available, HLA class I and class II types were obtained from metadata supplied by the sample provider rather than from assay-based typing. Deeply sampled blood TCRbeta repertoires from subjects exposed to, actively infected with, or recovered from COVID-19 were included in the dataset. The repertoires were released in a freely available public database meant as a resource for research on the immune response to SARS-CoV-2. General conclusions and limits of the study: How much clinical and demographic metadata was included differed by source and by participant, and the metadata was provided uncurated.

The immunoSEQ Assay, a bias-controlled multiplex PCR, was used to amplify TCRbeta CDR3 regions from genomic DNA. Per the authors' processing: The number of nucleated cells in each sample was estimated by amplification of reference gene primers within the assay. Sequence reads were collapsed and filtered to measure the absolute abundance of every unique TCRbeta CDR3 rearrangement. For each sample, productive Simpson clonality was calculated as the square root of Simpson's diversity index across productive rearrangements. TCRdb provides this immuneACCESS table in a form limited to in-frame rearrangements. Some clones are lacking; in checked studies, under half of them reflect an unresolved V gene, and why the rest are absent is not known. V, J and clone size are those of that table, while D and trimming were read from the DNA. Present in this sample are nearly 25,000 clones, around 86% of which were seen just once. The ten largest clones represent approximately 7% of the sample.

The sample consisted of peripheral blood. The TCR sequence derives from a man in his 70s with acute or convalescent COVID-19.

The CDR3 in this case is CASSPGTSDYNEQFF. The DNA sequence is as follows: TGTGCCAGCAGCCCCGGGACTAGCGACTACAATGAGCAGTTCTTC. The chain is made from TRBV6-2 or TRBV6-3 and TRBJ2-1, with 10 junctional bases fitting TRBD2. From a lookup of the germline V gene, CDR1 and CDR2 are MNHEY and SVGEGT. V has 6 bases trimmed and J has 3 bases trimmed; junction bases matching no gene number 5. From cysteine to phenylalanine, the CDR3 is 15 amino acids long. Here the CDR3 DNA is all that survives: 45 bases in frame from base 1.